This T cell receptor (beta chain) originates from a study of cytomegalovirus exposure and HLA in healthy donors. 60 Vbeta and 13 Jbeta primers were used in PCR. Profiled with immunoSEQ multiplex PCR; TCRdb holds only in-frame clones, not every one. The sample has tens of thousands of clones, over 60% seen once. Sequencing was performed on PBMCs. The sequence was collected from a woman between 35 and 50 years old in good health and CMV-seropositive.

DNA for the CDR3: TGTGCCAGCAACCAACAGGGAATGAACACTGAAGCTTTCTTT. Its protein is CASNQQGMNTEAFF. The V call is TRBV6-1, the J call TRBJ1-1; a weak D match, TRBD1 (6 bases). CDR1 is MNHNS, CDR2 SASEGT, per germline. This CDR3 comprises 14 residues. V lost 7 bases and J 0 bases, leaving 12 bases between the germline ends.